The 16 T cell receptor beta chains below were found in one sample sequenced in a study of cytomegalovirus exposure and HLA in healthy donors. The PCR was carried out with 60 Vbeta primers and 13 Jbeta primers. The assay was immunoSEQ multiplex PCR, and TCRdb's table has in-frame clones only and misses some. The data contain 150,000 to 200,000 clones, 82% of them singletons. The sequenced sample consisted of PBMCs. Source of these receptors: a girl aged 5-17 years in good health and CMV-seropositive.

The V call is TRBV12-5, the J call TRBJ2-1; 7 bases agree with TRBD2. The germline CDR1 and CDR2 sequences are LGHNT and FRNRAP. V dropped 4 bases and J dropped 0; count of bases not matched to a gene: 12. This CDR3 has 18 residues. The CDR3 nucleotides read TGTGCTAGTGGTTCCCCTACGGGAGGACCCAACTCCTACAATGAGCAGTTCTTC. Translated, it gives CASGSPTGGPNSYNEQFF.

V and J are TRBV27 and TRBJ2-5; 7 bases line up with TRBD1. Germline V lookup: CDR1 MNHEY, CDR2 SMNVEV (reference sequence). CDR3 length: 15 amino acids. V shed 4 bases and J 4 bases; nucleotides not matched to a gene: 9. The CDR3 here is CASSSGTVGVETQYF. As DNA, the CDR3 is TGTGCCAGCAGTTCGGGGACAGTTGGAGTAGAGACCCAGTACTTC.

This chain connects TRBV18 to TRBJ2-1; TRBD1 matches 8 bases. CDR3 length equals 16 residues. Unmatched junction bases numbered 7, after V lost 3 bases and J lost 3 bases. Germline V gene data show CDR1 as KGHSH and CDR2 as LQKENI. CDR3 residues: CASSPAGQGGYNEQFF. In nucleotides, the CDR3 is TGTGCCAGCTCACCCGCCGGACAGGGTGGCTACAATGAGCAGTTCTTC.

The table lists this clone with a few counts. J is TRBJ2-1 and V is TRBV6-6, with D possibly matching TRBD2 (6 bases). The CDR3 consists of 12 residues. Germline V gene data show CDR1 as MNHNY and CDR2 as SVGAGI (reference sequence). With 2 bases removed from V and 14 bases from J, the gap between germline ends came to 13 bases. In DNA, the CDR3 is TGTGCCAGCAGTTACGGCGGGACGACAAAGTTCTTC. This gives the protein CASSYGGTTKFF.

CDR3 bases: TGCGCCAGCAACAGTAACTATGGCTACACCTTC. It is translated as CASNSNYGYTF. The chain uses TRBV23-1 and TRBJ1-2; D gene unclear. TRBV23-1 is assigned to the ORF class and has an uncertain function. This CDR3 has 11 residues. Trimming shortened V by 7 bases and J by 1 base, and 4 bases separated the two germline ends.

V gene TRBV7-9 combines with J gene TRBJ1-1; tentatively, D is TRBD1 (5 bases). The germline gives CDR1 SEHNR, CDR2 FQNEAQ (reference sequence). The CDR3 runs to 15 residues. V was shortened by 1 base and J by 3 bases, with 12 bases between the two germline ends. The CDR3 DNA reads as TGTGCCAGCAGCTTAGGTCAGGGATTGGACACTGAAGCTTTCTTT. This gives the protein CASSLGQGLDTEAFF.

This clone turned up a few times. CDR3 in amino acids: CASSGGWDRVYVLTF. The CDR3 bases are TGTGCCAGCAGCGGGGGTTGGGACAGGGTGTATGTCCTGACTTTC. The chain joins TRBV9 to TRBJ2-6; 9 positions agree with TRBD1. This CDR3 region has 15 residues. V was clipped by 3 bases and J by 13 bases; unmatched bases: 11. Germline loops: CDR1 SGDLS, CDR2 YYNGEE.

The chain employs TRBV10-1 and TRBJ2-5; D is possibly TRBD1 (5 bases). The CDR3 runs 15 residues. Germline CDR1 reads WNHNN; CDR2 reads SYGVQD (reference sequence). The V end lost 0 bases, the J end lost 2 bases, and 10 bases lay between the germline ends. The CDR3 region has the DNA TGCGCCAGCAGTGAGTCAGGCGCAGGGCAAGAGACCCAGTACTTC. Its translation is CASSESGAGQETQYF.

V gene TRBV10-2 combines with J gene TRBJ2-3; 8 nucleotides line up with TRBD1. V dropped 5 bases and J dropped 4; count of bases not matched to a gene: 2. The CDR3 contains 13 residues. Germline V CDR1 and CDR2: WSHSY, SAAADI. This chain's CDR3 is CASSTRGPDTQYF. The CDR3 DNA follows: TGCGCCAGCAGTACCAGGGGGCCAGATACGCAGTATTTT.

A single count supports this clone. The chain combines TRBV6-6 with TRBJ2-1; D might be TRBD1 (6 bases). V was trimmed by 0 bases and J by 5 bases, leaving 14 bases between them. CDR3 size: 16 residues. The germline V gene has CDR1 MNHNY and CDR2 SVGAGI (reference sequence). The CDR3 loop is CASSYSAGTPNNEQFF. Written as DNA, the CDR3 is TGTGCCAGCAGTTACTCCGCCGGGACACCTAACAATGAGCAGTTCTTC.

J is TRBJ1-1 and V is TRBV7-2; D unclear. CDR3 length: 12 amino acids. In germline, CDR1 is SGHTA, CDR2 FQGNSA. V was pared by 5 bases and J by 4 bases, with 8 bases between. CDR3 in amino acids: CASSPGFTEAFF. CDR3 coding DNA: TGTGCCAGCAGCCCAGGATTCACTGAAGCTTTCTTT. Full variable domain (outside the CDR3, taken from reference TRBV7-2 and TRBJ1-1): GAGVSQSPSNKVTEKGKDVELRCDPISGHTALYWYRQSLGQGLEFLIYFQGNSAPDKSGLPSDRFSAERTGGSVSTLTIQRTQQEDSAVYLCASSPGFTEAFFGQGTRLTVV.

The genes are TRBV7-2 and TRBJ2-1, with 12 bases identical to TRBD2. Germline V gene lookup returns CDR1 SGHTA and CDR2 FQGNSA. The CDR3 totals 14 residues. Trimming at V came to 4 bases and at J to 7 bases, leaving 2 bases not matched to a gene. The CDR3 nucleotides are TGTGCCAGCAGCTGGACTAGCGGGGATAATGAGCAGTTCTTC. This codes for CASSWTSGDNEQFF. Full variable domain (missing parts from reference TRBV7-2 and TRBJ2-1): GAGVSQSPSNKVTEKGKDVELRCDPISGHTALYWYRQSLGQGLEFLIYFQGNSAPDKSGLPSDRFSAERTGGSVSTLTIQRTQQEDSAVYLCASSWTSGDNEQFFGPGTRLTVL.

J is TRBJ1-4 and V is TRBV10-3; 7 nucleotides match TRBD1. V lost 2 bases to trimming and J lost 0 bases; unmatched junction nucleotides: 15. From germline, CDR1 is ENHRY and CDR2 SYGVKD. There are 20 residues in the CDR3. The DNA for the CDR3 is TGTGCCATCAGTGAGGATTACGAGACAGGGTTCGATGCAACTAATGAAAAACTGTTTTTT. This sequence encodes CAISEDYETGFDATNEKLFF.

This clone has just one count. The genes are TRBV7-9 and TRBJ2-5; 7 bases line up with TRBD1. The CDR3 is 15 residues long. V lost 1 base and J lost 3; bases outside the gene matches: 5. Germline CDR1 and CDR2: SEHNR and FQNEAQ (reference sequence). DNA of the CDR3: TGTGCCAGCAGCTTAGGTACAGGGGTTAAAGAGACCCAGTACTTC. Its protein is CASSLGTGVKETQYF.

This chain links TRBV27 with TRBJ1-5; 9 bases agree with TRBD1. Trimming cost V 5 bases and J 7 bases; bases outside gene matches: 3. The CDR3 runs to 13 residues. Per the germline V gene, CDR1 is MNHEY and CDR2 is SMNVEV (reference sequence). The chain's CDR3 is CASSLTGGQPQHF. The CDR3 DNA sequence: TGTGCCAGCAGTCTGACAGGGGGGCAGCCCCAGCATTTT.

V gene TRBV2 combines with J gene TRBJ2-2; 7 nucleotides line up with TRBD1. The CDR3 contains 15 residues. Germline CDR1 and CDR2: SNHLY and FYNNEI. V was clipped by 8 bases and J by 2 bases; unmatched bases: 8. The CDR3: CASLRGQVNTGELFF. As DNA, the CDR3 is TGTGCCAGCCTACGCGGACAGGTTAACACCGGGGAGCTGTTTTTT.